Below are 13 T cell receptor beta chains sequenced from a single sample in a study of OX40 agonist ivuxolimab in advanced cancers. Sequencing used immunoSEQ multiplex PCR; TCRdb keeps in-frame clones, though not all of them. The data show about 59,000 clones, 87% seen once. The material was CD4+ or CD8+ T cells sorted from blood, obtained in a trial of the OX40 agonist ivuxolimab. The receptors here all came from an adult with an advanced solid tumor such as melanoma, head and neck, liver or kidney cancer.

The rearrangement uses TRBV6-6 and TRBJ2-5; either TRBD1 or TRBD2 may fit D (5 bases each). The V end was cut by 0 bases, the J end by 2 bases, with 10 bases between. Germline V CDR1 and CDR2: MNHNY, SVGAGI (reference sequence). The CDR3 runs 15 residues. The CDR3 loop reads CASSYSGDHQETQYF. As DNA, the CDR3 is TGTGCCAGCAGTTACTCCGGGGACCATCAAGAGACCCAGTACTTC.

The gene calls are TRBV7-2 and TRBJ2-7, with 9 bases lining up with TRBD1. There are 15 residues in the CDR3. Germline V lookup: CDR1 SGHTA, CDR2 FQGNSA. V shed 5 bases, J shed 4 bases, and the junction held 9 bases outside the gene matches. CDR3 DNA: TGTGCCAGCAGCCCTGGAGGACAGGGGAGGTACGAGCAGTACTTC. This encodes CASSPGGQGRYEQYF.

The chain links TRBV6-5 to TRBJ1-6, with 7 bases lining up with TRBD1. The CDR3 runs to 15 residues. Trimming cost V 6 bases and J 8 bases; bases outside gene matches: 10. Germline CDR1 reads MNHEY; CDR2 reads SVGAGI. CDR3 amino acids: CASSPLTGKDSPLHF. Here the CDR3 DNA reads TGTGCCAGCAGCCCCCTGACAGGGAAAGATTCACCCCTCCACTTT.

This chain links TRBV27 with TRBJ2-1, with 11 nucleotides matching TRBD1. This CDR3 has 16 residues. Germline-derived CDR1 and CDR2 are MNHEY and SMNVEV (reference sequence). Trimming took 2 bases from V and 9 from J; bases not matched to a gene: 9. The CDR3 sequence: CASSLGLGQGGGEQFF. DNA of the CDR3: TGTGCCAGCAGTTTAGGTCTGGGACAGGGGGGTGGTGAGCAGTTCTTC.

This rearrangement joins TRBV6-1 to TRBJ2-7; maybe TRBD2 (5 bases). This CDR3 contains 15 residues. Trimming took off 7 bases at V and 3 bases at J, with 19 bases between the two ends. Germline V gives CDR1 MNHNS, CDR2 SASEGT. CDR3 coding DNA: TGTGCCAGCACGGTAAATCGTGTGGGGAGCTACGAGCAGTACTTC. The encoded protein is CASTVNRVGSYEQYF.

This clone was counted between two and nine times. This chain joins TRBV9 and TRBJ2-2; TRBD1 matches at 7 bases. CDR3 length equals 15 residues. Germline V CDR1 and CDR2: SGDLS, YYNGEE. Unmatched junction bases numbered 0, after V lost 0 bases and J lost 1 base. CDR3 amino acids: CASSVAGGNTGELFF. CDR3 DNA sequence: TGTGCCAGCAGCGTAGCAGGGGGGAACACCGGGGAGCTGTTTTTT.

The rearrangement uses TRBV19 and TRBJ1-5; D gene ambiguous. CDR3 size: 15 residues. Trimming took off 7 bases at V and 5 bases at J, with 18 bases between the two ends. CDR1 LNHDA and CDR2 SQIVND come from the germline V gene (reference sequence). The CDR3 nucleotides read TGTGCCAGTACTTTTGGTCGGGGAAGCCATCAGCCCCAGCATTTT. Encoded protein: CASTFGRGSHQPQHF.

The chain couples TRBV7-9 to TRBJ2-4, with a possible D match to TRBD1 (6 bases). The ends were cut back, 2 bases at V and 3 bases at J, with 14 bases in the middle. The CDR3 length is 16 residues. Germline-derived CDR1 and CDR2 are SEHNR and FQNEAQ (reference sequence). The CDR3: CASSLPYRVSKNIQYF. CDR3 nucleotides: TGTGCCAGCAGCTTACCGTACAGGGTTAGCAAAAACATTCAGTACTTC.

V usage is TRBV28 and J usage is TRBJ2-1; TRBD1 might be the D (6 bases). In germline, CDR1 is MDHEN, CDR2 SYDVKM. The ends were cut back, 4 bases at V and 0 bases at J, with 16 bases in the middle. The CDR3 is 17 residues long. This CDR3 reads CASSSTGMGSSYNEQFF. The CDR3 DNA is TGTGCCAGCAGTTCTACAGGGATGGGGAGCTCCTACAATGAGCAGTTCTTC.

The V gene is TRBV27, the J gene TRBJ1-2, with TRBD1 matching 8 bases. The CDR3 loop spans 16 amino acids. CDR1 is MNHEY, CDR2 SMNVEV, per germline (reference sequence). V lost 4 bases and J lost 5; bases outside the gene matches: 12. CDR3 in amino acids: CASSSPARGRSYGYTF. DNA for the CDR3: TGTGCCAGCAGTTCCCCGGCCAGGGGGCGGTCGTATGGCTACACCTTC.

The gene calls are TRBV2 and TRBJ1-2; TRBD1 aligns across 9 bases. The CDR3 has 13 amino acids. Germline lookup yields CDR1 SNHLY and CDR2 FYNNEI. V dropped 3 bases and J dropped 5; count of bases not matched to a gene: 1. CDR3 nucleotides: TGTGCCAGCAGTGAGGACAGGGGATATGGCTACACCTTC. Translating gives CASSEDRGYGYTF. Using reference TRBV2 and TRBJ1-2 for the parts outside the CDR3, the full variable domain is EPEVTQTPSHQVTQMGQEVILRCVPISNHLYFYWYRQILGQKVEFLVSFYNNEISEKSEIFDDQFSVERPDGSNFTLKIRSTKLEDSAMYFCASSEDRGYGYTFGSGTRLTVV.

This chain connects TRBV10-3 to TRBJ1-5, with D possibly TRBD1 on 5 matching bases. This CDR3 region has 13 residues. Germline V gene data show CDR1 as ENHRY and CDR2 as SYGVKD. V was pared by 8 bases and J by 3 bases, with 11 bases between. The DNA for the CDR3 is TGTGCCATCCAAGACAGTCACAATCAGCCCCAGCATTTT. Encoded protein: CAIQDSHNQPQHF.

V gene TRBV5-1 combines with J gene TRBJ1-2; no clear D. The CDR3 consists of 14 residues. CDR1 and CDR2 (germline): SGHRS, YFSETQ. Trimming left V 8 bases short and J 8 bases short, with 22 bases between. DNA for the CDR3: TGCGCCAGACCCTATAAAGGCCCCAGGTGGGGCTACACCTTC. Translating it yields CARPYKGPRWGYTF.